This T cell receptor (beta chain) was recovered during a study of control samples from healthy donors and cancer patients. CDR1 is MDHEN and CDR2 is SYDVKM in the germline V gene. V trimming: 5 bases; J trimming: 2 bases; junction bases outside the gene matches: 8. This CDR3 is 17 amino acids long. The table came from immunoSEQ multiplex PCR; TCRdb's copy has only in-frame clones and leaves some out. The sample consists of more than 95,000 clones, 87% of them appearing once. The TCR was taken from a man aged 60 to 69 in good health. The rearrangement links TRBV28 to TRBJ2-7, with 14 bases that match TRBD2. The sequenced material came from blood. The CDR3 sequence: CASSPTSGGANAYEQYF. The CDR3 DNA follows: TGTGCCAGCAGTCCGACTAGCGGGGGGGCTAACGCCTACGAGCAGTACTTC.